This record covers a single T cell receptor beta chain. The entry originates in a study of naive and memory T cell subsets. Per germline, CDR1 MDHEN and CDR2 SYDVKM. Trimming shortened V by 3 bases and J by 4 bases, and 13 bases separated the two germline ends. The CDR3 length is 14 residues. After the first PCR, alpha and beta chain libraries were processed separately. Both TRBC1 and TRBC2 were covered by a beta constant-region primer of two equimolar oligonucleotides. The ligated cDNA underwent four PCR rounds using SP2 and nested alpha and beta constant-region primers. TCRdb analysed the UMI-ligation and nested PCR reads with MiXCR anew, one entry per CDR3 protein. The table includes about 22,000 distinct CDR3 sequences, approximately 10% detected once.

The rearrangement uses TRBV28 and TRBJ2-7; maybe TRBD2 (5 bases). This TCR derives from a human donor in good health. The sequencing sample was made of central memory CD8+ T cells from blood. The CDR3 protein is CASSLGSGWYEQYF. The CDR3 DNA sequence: TGTGCCAGCAGTTTGGGGAGCGGTTGGTACGAGCAGTACTTC. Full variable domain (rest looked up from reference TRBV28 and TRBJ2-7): DVKVTQSSRYLVKRTGEKVFLECVQDMDHENMFWYRQDPGLGLRLIYFSYDVKMKEKGDIPEGYSVSREKKERFSLILESASTNQTSMYLCASSLGSGWYEQYFGPGTRLTVT.